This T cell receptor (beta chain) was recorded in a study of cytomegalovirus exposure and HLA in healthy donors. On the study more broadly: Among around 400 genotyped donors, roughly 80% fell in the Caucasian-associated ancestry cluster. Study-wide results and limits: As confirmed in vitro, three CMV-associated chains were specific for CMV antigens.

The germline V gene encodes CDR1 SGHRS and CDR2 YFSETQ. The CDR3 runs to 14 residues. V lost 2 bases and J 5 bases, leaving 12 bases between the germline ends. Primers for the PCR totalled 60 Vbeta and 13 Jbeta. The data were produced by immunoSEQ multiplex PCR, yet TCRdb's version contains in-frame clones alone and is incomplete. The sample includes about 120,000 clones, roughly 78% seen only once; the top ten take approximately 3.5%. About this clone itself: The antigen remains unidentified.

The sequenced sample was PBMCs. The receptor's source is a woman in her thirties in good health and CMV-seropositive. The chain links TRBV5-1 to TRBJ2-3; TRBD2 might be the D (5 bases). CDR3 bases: TGCGCCAGCAGCTTTGGTCAGGCGGGAGATACGCAGTATTTT. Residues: CASSFGQAGDTQYF.